A single sample is the source of the 17 T cell receptor beta chains below, sequenced in a study of T cell responses to AZD1222 COVID-19 vaccine. The protocol was immunoSEQ multiplex PCR, while the TCRdb copy is restricted to in-frame clones and leaves out a portion. Of some 120,000 clones listed, 94% are singletons. The sequences come from peripheral blood, collected on day 0 of AZD1222 vaccination. The receptors were gathered from an adult in good health.

CDR3 sequence: CASSRRLNQETQYF. Here the CDR3 DNA reads TGTGCCAGCAGCCGCCGGCTAAACCAAGAGACCCAGTACTTC. The chain recombines TRBV5-6 with TRBJ2-5; D call uncertain. Germline-derived CDR1 and CDR2 are SGHDT and YYEEEE. The V gene lost 4 bases and the J gene lost 0 bases, with 10 bases spanning the gap. This CDR3 comprises 14 residues.

This chain uses TRBV30 with TRBJ1-3; D is perhaps TRBD1 (5 bases). CDR3 length: 16 residues. Germline lookup yields CDR1 GTSNPN and CDR2 SVGIG (reference sequence). Trimming stripped 1 base from V and 2 bases from J, with 15 bases between. CDR3 sequence reads: CAWSALGAAAGNTIYF. The CDR3 DNA is TGTGCCTGGAGTGCACTCGGGGCCGCGGCTGGAAACACCATATATTTT.

About this clone: The sample carries other DNA sequences with the same CDR3. The V and J genes are TRBV5-6 and TRBJ2-5; D not resolved. Germline-derived CDR1 and CDR2 are SGHDT and YYEEEE. With 0 bases removed from V and 5 bases from J, the gap between germline ends came to 2 bases. The CDR3 has 11 residues. In DNA, the CDR3 is TGTGCCAGCAGCTTGGCTGAGACCCAGTACTTC. This codes for CASSLAETQYF.

This chain uses TRBV3-1 (or the pseudogene TRBV3-2) with TRBJ2-1; D ambiguous. The V gene lost 4 bases and the J gene lost 6 bases, with 10 bases spanning the gap. In germline, CDR1 is LGHDT, CDR2 YNNKEL (reference sequence). The CDR3 length is 13 residues. CDR3 nucleotides: TGTGCCAGCAGCCCCCCCTATACCAATGAGCAGTTCTTC. Residues: CASSPPYTNEQFF.

The chain has TRBV6-1 and TRBJ1-1, with D unresolved. The CDR3 length is 13 residues. V gave up 3 bases and J gave up 4 bases, with 9 bases separating them. CDR1 MNHNS and CDR2 SASEGT come from the germline V gene. This chain's CDR3 is CASSDWATTEAFF. CDR3 nucleotide sequence: TGTGCCAGCAGTGATTGGGCGACCACTGAAGCTTTCTTT.

About this clone: At one end, the junction sequence differs from germline, possibly due to a read error. The rearrangement links TRBV7-2 to TRBJ1-2; 11 bases fit TRBD1. This CDR3 region has 17 residues. The germline gives CDR1 SGHTA, CDR2 FQGNSA. The CDR3 coding sequence is TGTGCCAGCAGCTTCGTACCGCACCGGGACAGGGGGGTTAAAATCTCCTTC. This encodes CASSFVPHRDRGVKISF.

This clone was picked up one time. The chain joins TRBV3-1 (or the pseudogene TRBV3-2) to TRBJ2-7; D is uncertain. Germline CDR1 LGHDT, CDR2 YNNKEL (reference sequence). The CDR3 spans 15 residues. Trimming took off 1 base at V and 0 bases at J, with 10 bases between the two ends. The CDR3 nucleotides read TGTGCCAGCAGCCAAGCGTCAGGAAGCTCCTACGAGCAGTACTTC. Translated: CASSQASGSSYEQYF.

This chain links TRBV6-6 with TRBJ1-1; the D is unclear. Looked up from germline, CDR1 is MNHNY and CDR2 is SVGAGI (reference sequence). This CDR3 comprises 16 residues. Between the trimmed V and J ends, which lost 2 bases and 11 bases, there was a span of 24 bases. The CDR3 loop reads CASSYEVGFGLFEAFF. The DNA of the CDR3 is TGTGCCAGCAGTTACGAGGTGGGGTTCGGTTTATTTGAGGCTTTCTTT.

V is TRBV11-2 and J is TRBJ1-5; D is possibly TRBD1 (6 bases). This CDR3 is 13 amino acids long. CDR1 and CDR2 from the germline V gene are SGHAT and FQNNGV. V was cut by 6 bases and J by 4 bases, with 10 bases left in between. The CDR3 sequence is CASSLQGNQPQHF. CDR3 DNA sequence: TGTGCCAGCAGTTTACAGGGTAATCAGCCCCAGCATTTT.

This chain uses TRBV11-2 with TRBJ2-7; D not certain. Trimming left V 0 bases short and J 6 bases short, with 15 bases between. The CDR3 loop spans 15 amino acids. Germline V gene sequence: CDR1 SGHAT, CDR2 FQNNGV. CDR3 bases: TGTGCCAGCAGCTTAGAGAGTAGCCGCTTGAGCGAGCAGTACTTC. Translated, it gives CASSLESSRLSEQYF.

The gene calls are TRBV6-2 or TRBV6-3 and TRBJ2-7; D tentatively reads TRBD1 or TRBD2 (5 bases each). Germline V gene sequence: CDR1 MNHEY, CDR2 SVGEGT. Trimming took 2 bases from V and 3 from J, leaving 8 bases between them. This CDR3 contains 13 residues. For the CDR3, the DNA is TGTGCCAGCAGTTACGGGACCATCTACGAGCAGTACTTC. Translated: CASSYGTIYEQYF.

This clone has a single count. This rearrangement joins TRBV18 to TRBJ2-7; the D is unclear. Between the trimmed V and J ends, which lost 2 bases and 0 bases, there was a span of 5 bases. This CDR3 is 13 amino acids long. Germline V gives CDR1 KGHSH, CDR2 LQKENI. CDR3 sequence reads: CASSPASSYEQYF. For the CDR3, the DNA is TGTGCCAGCTCACCAGCGTCCTCCTACGAGCAGTACTTC.

The V call is TRBV6-1, the J call TRBJ2-7; a possible D gene is TRBD2 (7 bases). The length of the CDR3 is 14 residues. Germline V lookup: CDR1 MNHNS, CDR2 SASEGT. V dropped 1 base and J dropped 2 bases, with 9 bases sitting between them. CDR3 residues: CASSEEGGPYEQYF. The CDR3 DNA follows: TGTGCCAGCAGTGAAGAGGGGGGGCCCTACGAGCAGTACTTC.

V gene TRBV6-5 combines with J gene TRBJ2-2; 10 nucleotides agree with TRBD1. V lost 6 bases, J lost 6 bases, and 7 bases stayed unmatched. CDR3 length equals 15 residues. Germline-derived CDR1 and CDR2 are MNHEY and SVGAGI. Here the CDR3 reads CASRPGQGNSGELFF. The CDR3 nucleotides read TGTGCCAGCAGGCCGGGACAGGGGAATTCCGGGGAGCTGTTTTTT.

The chain links TRBV14 to TRBJ1-6, with D maybe TRBD1 (5 bases). This CDR3 comprises 13 residues. Germline CDR1 is SGHDN and CDR2 is FVKESK. Trimming took 4 bases from V and 8 from J, leaving 9 bases between them. The CDR3 region is CASSRQGDSPLHF. CDR3 nucleotide sequence: TGTGCCAGCAGCCGGCAGGGTGATTCACCCCTCCACTTT.

V is TRBV28 and J is TRBJ2-1; D may be TRBD1 (7 bases). CDR3 length: 16 residues. V lost 4 bases to trimming and J lost 4 bases, with 17 bases between them. Germline CDR1 MDHEN, CDR2 SYDVKM. The CDR3 spells CASSSSTGTGYNEQFF. The CDR3, as DNA: TGTGCCAGCAGTTCATCGACAGGGACTGGATACAATGAGCAGTTCTTC. Full variable domain (remainder filled in from reference TRBV28 and TRBJ2-1): DVKVTQSSRYLVKRTGEKVFLECVQDMDHENMFWYRQDPGLGLRLIYFSYDVKMKEKGDIPEGYSVSREKKERFSLILESASTNQTSMYLCASSSSTGTGYNEQFFGPGTRLTVL.

The genes are TRBV4-1 and TRBJ1-1, with D perhaps TRBD1 (5 bases). The V gene lost 1 base and the J gene lost 3 bases, with 18 bases spanning the gap. CDR1 and CDR2 (germline): MGHRA, YSYEKL. This CDR3 has 17 residues. The CDR3 sequence: CASSQGRGKLLYTEAFF. CDR3 coding DNA: TGCGCCAGCAGCCAAGGTAGGGGAAAGCTGCTGTACACTGAAGCTTTCTTT.